Each of the 24 T cell receptor beta chains below was sequenced from the same sample in a study of cytomegalovirus exposure and HLA in healthy donors. The study ran its PCR with 60 Vbeta and 13 Jbeta primers. Here immunoSEQ multiplex PCR was the method, and the copy in TCRdb shows in-frame clones only, minus some. Its table records fewer than 70,000 clones. The sequenced sample was PBMCs. These receptors originate from a young man in good health and CMV-seropositive.

The rearrangement uses TRBV2 and TRBJ1-5; tentatively, D is TRBD1 (6 bases). V lost 6 bases, J lost 0 bases, and 12 bases lay in between. Per germline, CDR1 SNHLY and CDR2 FYNNEI. CDR3 length: 15 amino acids. The CDR3 loop reads CASRDGQFSNQPQHF. The CDR3 nucleotides read TGTGCCAGCAGGGACGGACAGTTTAGCAATCAGCCCCAGCATTTT. Filled out from reference TRBV2 and TRBJ1-5, the complete variable domain reads EPEVTQTPSHQVTQMGQEVILRCVPISNHLYFYWYRQILGQKVEFLVSFYNNEISEKSEIFDDQFSVERPDGSNFTLKIRSTKLEDSAMYFCASRDGQFSNQPQHFGDGTRLSIL.

The rearrangement joins TRBV2 to TRBJ2-7; 7 bases agree with TRBD2. After removal of 10 bases from V and 5 bases from J, the junction contained 14 bases not matched to a gene. CDR1 is SNHLY, CDR2 FYNNEI, per germline. CDR3 length: 14 amino acids. The CDR3 bases are TGTGCCACCCTACTACGGGGGGTTACCCACGAGCAGTACTTC. This encodes CATLLRGVTHEQYF.

V usage is TRBV11-2 and J usage is TRBJ1-4; 7 positions agree with TRBD1. Germline CDR1 and CDR2: SGHAT and FQNNGV. This CDR3 comprises 15 residues. J was trimmed by 5 bases and V by 5 bases; bases with no gene match: 8. As DNA, the CDR3 is TGTGCCAGCAGCCCGAACAGGGGCGGCAATGAAAAACTGTTTTTT. Residues: CASSPNRGGNEKLFF.

The chain joins TRBV29-1 to TRBJ1-3; 10 nucleotides align to TRBD1. CDR1 is SQVTM and CDR2 is ANQGSEA in the germline V gene. V gave up 2 bases and J gave up 4 bases; unmatched junction bases: 8. This CDR3 is built from 16 residues. CDR3 coding DNA: TGCAGCGTTGAACTGGGACAGGGGCCATCGGGAAACACCATATATTTT. Its protein is CSVELGQGPSGNTIYF.

In the case of this clone: Germline and junction disagree at one end, which may indicate a read error. J is TRBJ1-5 and V is TRBV30; 7 positions agree with TRBD1. In germline, CDR1 is GTSNPN, CDR2 SVGIG (reference sequence). CDR3 size: 15 residues. The CDR3 sequence: CAWGRTGASNQPQHF. The CDR3, as DNA: TGTGCCTGGGGCCGGACAGGTGCTAGCAACCAGCCCCAGCATTTT.

The chain couples TRBV5-6 to TRBJ2-6; D perhaps matches TRBD1 (5 bases). The CDR3 is 14 amino acids. Between the trimmed V and J ends, which lost 4 bases and 5 bases, there was a span of 10 bases. CDR1 and CDR2 from the germline V gene are SGHDT and YYEEEE. The CDR3, as DNA: TGTGCCAGCAGCGAACCGGACAGGGCCAACGTCCTGACTTTC. It codes for CASSEPDRANVLTF.

The chain links TRBV30 to TRBJ1-1; D is unresolved. The CDR3 sequence is 14 residues long. Trimming shortened V by 5 bases and J by 0 bases, and 13 bases separated the two germline ends. Germline assignment: CDR1 GTSNPN and CDR2 SVGIG (reference sequence). Written as DNA, the CDR3 is TGTGCCTGGGGGAGGGAGGGAATGAACACTGAAGCTTTCTTT. This translates into CAWGREGMNTEAFF.

The V call is TRBV5-1, the J call TRBJ2-1; a possible D gene is TRBD2 (6 bases). Trimming took 1 base from V and 8 from J, leaving 13 bases between them. CDR1 and CDR2 from the germline V gene are SGHRS and YFSETQ. The CDR3 sequence is 14 residues long. CDR3 sequence reads: CASSLRLSGDEQFF. In nucleotides, the CDR3 is TGCGCCAGCAGCTTGCGTCTTAGCGGTGATGAGCAGTTCTTC. Full variable domain (remainder filled in from reference TRBV5-1 and TRBJ2-1): KAGVTQTPRYLIKTRGQQVTLSCSPISGHRSVSWYQQTPGQGLQFLFEYFSETQRNKGNFPGRFSGRQFSNSRSEMNVSTLELGDSALYLCASSLRLSGDEQFFGPGTRLTVL.

The V and J genes are TRBV5-4 and TRBJ1-5; D is uncertain. Germline V CDR1 and CDR2: SGHNT, YYREEE (reference sequence). V shed 0 bases and J shed 2 bases, with 6 bases lying between them. There are 14 residues in the CDR3. CDR3 nucleotides: TGTGCCAGCAGCTTGGCCGGGGGCAATCAGCCCCAGCATTTT. This codes for CASSLAGGNQPQHF.

The chain combines TRBV7-3 with TRBJ2-1; 7 bases are shared with TRBD2. Germline V lookup: CDR1 SGHTA, CDR2 FQGTGA. J gave up 8 bases and V 4 bases, and 11 bases lay outside the gene matches. CDR3 length: 15 residues. The CDR3 region has the DNA TGTGCCAGCAGCTCTAGCGGAGGTGTTAATGATGAGCAGTTCTTC. Its protein product is CASSSSGGVNDEQFF. Together with reference TRBV7-3 and TRBJ2-1, the CDR3 gives the full variable domain: GAGVSQTPSNKVTEKGKYVELRCDPISGHTALYWYRQSLGQGPEFLIYFQGTGAADDSGLPNDRFFAVRPEGSVSTLKIQRTERGDSAVYLCASSSSGGVNDEQFFGPGTRLTVL.

The chain couples TRBV5-1 to TRBJ2-7; TRBD1 matches at 7 bases. Trimming cost V 1 base and J 6 bases; bases outside gene matches: 4. The CDR3 loop spans 13 amino acids. CDR1 is SGHRS, CDR2 YFSETQ, per germline. The DNA for the CDR3 is TGCGCCAGCAGCTTGACGGGACAGACCGAGCAGTACTTC. Protein sequence: CASSLTGQTEQYF.

The chain couples TRBV19 to TRBJ1-2; 7 bases match TRBD1. J was trimmed by 3 bases and V by 5 bases; bases with no gene match: 3. Germline-derived CDR1 and CDR2 are LNHDA and SQIVND (reference sequence). The CDR3 is made up of 13 amino acids. CDR3 DNA sequence: TGTGCCAGTAGTCTTGGACAGGACTATGGCTACACCTTC. Amino acid sequence: CASSLGQDYGYTF.

The chain uses TRBV7-9 and TRBJ1-5, with unresolved D. In germline, CDR1 is SEHNR, CDR2 FQNEAQ (reference sequence). CDR3 length equals 15 residues. V lost 1 base and J 0 bases, leaving 7 bases between the germline ends. CDR3 sequence (DNA): TGTGCCAGCAGCTTAGGGCCTGATAGCAATCAGCCCCAGCATTTT. As protein: CASSLGPDSNQPQHF.

This chain joins TRBV30 and TRBJ2-7; perhaps TRBD2 as D (6 bases). The CDR3 runs 14 residues. The V end lost 2 bases, the J end lost 1 base, and 12 bases lay between the germline ends. In germline, CDR1 is GTSNPN, CDR2 SVGIG (reference sequence). The CDR3 spells CAWSLPGGSYEQYF. The CDR3 nucleotides are TGTGCCTGGAGTCTACCAGGAGGGTCCTACGAGCAGTACTTC.

J is TRBJ2-6 and V is TRBV7-9; D is unclear. This CDR3 has 15 residues. Deletions cut 2 bases from V and 3 bases from J, with 8 bases between. Looked up from germline, CDR1 is SEHNR and CDR2 is FQNEAQ (reference sequence). DNA for the CDR3: TGTGCCAGCAGCTTAATTAGCTTTGGGGCCAACGTCCTGACTTTC. Translating it yields CASSLISFGANVLTF.

The V gene is TRBV18, the J gene TRBJ2-1, with no clear D. Germline CDR1 is KGHSH and CDR2 is LQKENI. The germline V and J ends were trimmed by 3 bases and 8 bases, with 5 bases remaining between them. The CDR3 has 11 amino acids. The CDR3: CASSPLDEQFF. CDR3 nucleotide sequence: TGTGCCAGCTCACCGCTAGATGAGCAGTTCTTC.

V and J are TRBV19 and TRBJ1-3; 7 nucleotides line up with TRBD1. V shed 7 bases, J shed 2 bases, and the junction held 5 bases outside the gene matches. Germline CDR1 is LNHDA and CDR2 is SQIVND (reference sequence). This CDR3 has 14 amino acids. CDR3 coding DNA: TGTGCCAGTACCCACGGGACAGCTGGAAACACCATATATTTT. Its translation is CASTHGTAGNTIYF.

The chain couples TRBV5-1 to TRBJ1-2; the match to TRBD1 covers 8 bases. The germline CDR1 and CDR2 sequences are SGHRS and YFSETQ. The CDR3 is 14 amino acids. Unmatched junction bases numbered 9, after V lost 4 bases and J lost 7 bases. CDR3 DNA sequence: TGCGCCAGCAGCCCGGGACAGGCTTTGGTTGGCTACACCTTC. It specifies CASSPGQALVGYTF.

The genes are TRBV7-2 and TRBJ2-3; 8 bases line up with TRBD2. The CDR3 contains 12 residues. CDR1 and CDR2 from the germline V gene are SGHTA and FQGNSA. V trimming: 5 bases; J trimming: 9 bases; junction bases outside the gene matches: 4. CDR3 loop: CASSLQRETQYF. The CDR3 nucleotides read TGTGCCAGCAGCCTGCAGCGGGAGACGCAGTATTTT.

The J gene is TRBJ1-5, the V gene TRBV19; the D gene is possibly TRBD1 (6 bases). The germline gives CDR1 LNHDA, CDR2 SQIVND (reference sequence). The CDR3 has 16 residues. The V and J ends lost 1 base and 1 base respectively, with 11 bases between them. Written as DNA, the CDR3 is TGTGCCAGTAGTATAGGACGGCAGGGGAGCAATCAGCCCCAGCATTTT. Encoded protein: CASSIGRQGSNQPQHF. Looking up the rest from reference TRBV19 and TRBJ1-5 gives the full variable domain: DGGITQSPKYLFRKEGQNVTLSCEQNLNHDAMYWYRQDPGQGLRLIYYSQIVNDFQKGDIAEGYSVSREKKESFPLTVTSAQKNPTAFYLCASSIGRQGSNQPQHFGDGTRLSIL.

V gene TRBV7-8 combines with J gene TRBJ1-5; D is possibly TRBD1 (5 bases). There are 17 residues in the CDR3. The V and J ends lost 1 base and 2 bases respectively, with 15 bases between them. CDR1 is SGHVS and CDR2 is FQNEAQ in the germline V gene. This CDR3 reads CASSLVNPGVGNQPQHF. In DNA, the CDR3 is TGTGCCAGCAGCTTAGTCAACCCGGGGGTTGGCAATCAGCCCCAGCATTTT.

The CDR3 region has the DNA TGTGCCAGCAGCGTGAGCGAGGGTACTACTGAAGCTTTCTTT. Translation: CASSVSEGTTEAFF. The V call is TRBV9, the J call TRBJ1-1; D ambiguous. Trimming left V 2 bases short and J 5 bases short, with 13 bases between. Germline V gene lookup returns CDR1 SGDLS and CDR2 YYNGEE. The CDR3 has 14 residues.

As to this clone: The germline gene is not matched at one end of the junction; a read error may be the cause. The gene calls are TRBV10-3 and TRBJ2-7; 8 positions agree with TRBD2. Germline V CDR1 and CDR2: ENHRY, SYGVKD. The CDR3 runs 16 residues. CDR3 protein: CASSGGPAGVSDEQYF. Written as DNA, the CDR3 is TGTGCCAGCAGTGGGGGGCCAGCGGGAGTCAGCGACGAGCAGTACTTC.

V and J are TRBV2 and TRBJ2-1; D perhaps matches TRBD1 (6 bases). The CDR3 sequence is 16 residues long. Germline V lookup: CDR1 SNHLY, CDR2 FYNNEI. Deletions cut 4 bases from V and 10 bases from J, with 23 bases between. CDR3 in DNA: TGTGCCAGCAGTGGTGGGGATGGAGCCCCTACAGGGGAGCAGTTCTTC. Its protein product is CASSGGDGAPTGEQFF.